The rows below give T cell receptor beta chains drawn from one sample of a study of blood T cell repertoires in COVID-19. Method: immunoSEQ multiplex PCR; TCRdb's copy keeps in-frame clones and lacks some. This table holds 80,000 or so clones, 82% found once. Sample: peripheral blood. The receptors were gathered from a woman in her seventies with acute or convalescent COVID-19. CDR3s include the opening cysteine and the closing phenylalanine or tryptophan.

>TRBJ1-5|TRBV2
CASSELIGQNNQPQHF
>TRBJ2-5|TRBV18
CASSPQGGQETQYF
>TRBJ2-1|TRBV7-9
CASSLVLAGVWEQFF
>-|TRBV5-1
CASSLDVWGQHF
>TRBJ2-7|TRBV27
CASSLRDRVGEQYF
>TRBJ2-7|TRBV5-1
CASSLGPSGSQYEQYF
>TRBJ2-7|TRBV27
CASSLKAGLAPIRQYF
>TRBJ2-2|TRBV6-2/TRBV6-3
CASSYRGQGAISLGELFF
>TRBJ2-3|TRBV9
CASSGFQLAENTRASTDTQYF
>TRBJ2-1|TRBV2
CASSAQGGSYNEQFF
>TRBJ2-5|TRBV29-1
CSERTSGGETQYF
>TRBJ2-7|TRBV5-4
CASSGRAGSNEQYF
>TRBJ2-1|TRBV14
CASSVQGGKVFNEQFF
>TRBJ2-3|TRBV18
CASSFGQASADTQYF
>TRBJ2-5|TRBV7-2
CASSLYREQETQYF
>TRBJ2-7|TRBV7-9
CASSLVRPDREEGYEQYF
>TRBJ1-6|TRBV14
CASSHKHRVYNSPLHF
>TRBJ2-1|TRBV5-4
CASSLEDRPYNEQFF
>TRBJ1-1|TRBV7-9
CASNEQGGLGTEAFF
>TRBJ2-2|TRBV3-1/TRBV3-2
CASSQDRLTGELFF
>TRBJ1-2|TRBV29-1
CSVATQGPNYGYTF
>TRBJ1-2|TRBV2
CASVVNYGYTF
>TRBJ2-1|TRBV10-1
CASSLAGGPDNEQFF
>TRBJ2-5|TRBV19
CASDSGTGLETQYF
>TRBJ1-1|TRBV12-3/TRBV12-4
CASSLNSGTKAFF
>TRBJ1-3|TRBV2
CASGGGSSGNTIYF
>TRBJ2-4|TRBV6-2/TRBV6-3
CASSPGTGGKNIQYF
>TRBJ1-4|TRBV11-3
CASRQKQTGSANEKLFF
>TRBJ1-4|TRBV5-1
CPPGTGVKEKLFF
>TRBJ1-1|TRBV5-6
CASSLLGLEAFF
>TRBJ1-5|TRBV6-5
CASRRGSAQPQHF
>TRBJ1-2|TRBV2
CASSLDRGLDGYTF
>TRBJ1-4|TRBV5-1
CASSLGTGGEKLFF
>TRBJ2-1|TRBV5-1
CASSLGVLAGANEQFF
>TRBJ2-1|TRBV7-3
CASSSLAGGNEQFF
>TRBJ1-5|TRBV7-2
CASSLRQGSNQPQHF
>TRBJ2-1|TRBV15
CATSRLSTYNEQFF
>TRBJ2-1|TRBV24-1
CATSTSGRRNEQFF